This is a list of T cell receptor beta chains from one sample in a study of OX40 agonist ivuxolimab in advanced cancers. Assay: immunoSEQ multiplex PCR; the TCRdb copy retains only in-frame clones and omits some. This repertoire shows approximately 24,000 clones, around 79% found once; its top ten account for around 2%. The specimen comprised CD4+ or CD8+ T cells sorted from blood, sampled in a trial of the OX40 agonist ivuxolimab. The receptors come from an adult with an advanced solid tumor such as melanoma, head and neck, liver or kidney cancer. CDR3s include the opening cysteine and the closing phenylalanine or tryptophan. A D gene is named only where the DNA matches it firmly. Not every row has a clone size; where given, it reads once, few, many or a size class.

CDR3nt: TGTGCCAGCAGCTTATCCGACGGGGGCTATGGCTACACCTTC
CDR3aa: CASSLSDGGYGYTF
v_gene: TRBV11-1
j_gene: TRBJ1-2
d_gene: NA
abundance: NA

CDR3nt: TGTGCCAGCAGCCAAGGGCAGGGGGCTCAAGAGACCCAGTACTTC
CDR3aa: CASSQGQGAQETQYF
v_gene: TRBV14
j_gene: TRBJ2-5
d_gene: TRBD1
abundance: NA

CDR3nt: TGTGCCAGCACCTTGGGGACAGGGGCCGGGGAGCTGTTTTTT
CDR3aa: CASTLGTGAGELFF
v_gene: TRBV7-2
j_gene: TRBJ2-2
d_gene: TRBD1
abundance: NA

CDR3nt: TGTGCCAGCAGTTACGATGAGGGGCGGAATGAGCAGTTCTTC
CDR3aa: CASSYDEGRNEQFF
v_gene: TRBV6-5
j_gene: TRBJ2-1
d_gene: NA
abundance: NA

CDR3nt: TGTGCCAGCAGTTTTAATGGGGGGGTATATGGCTACACCTTC
CDR3aa: CASSFNGGVYGYTF
v_gene: TRBV27
j_gene: TRBJ1-2
d_gene: NA
abundance: NA

CDR3nt: TGTGCCAGCAGCCCCACCAACCGACAGGGGGCCCACAATGAGCAGTTCTTC
CDR3aa: CASSPTNRQGAHNEQFF
v_gene: TRBV11-2
j_gene: TRBJ2-1
d_gene: TRBD1
abundance: NA

CDR3nt: TGCGCCAGCAGCTTGGCAGGGACAGGGCTTTACAATGAGCAGTTCTTC
CDR3aa: CASSLAGTGLYNEQFF
v_gene: TRBV5-1
j_gene: TRBJ2-1
d_gene: TRBD1
abundance: NA

CDR3nt: TGCGCCAGCAGCCCCGGTGGAGGAGCCCAACTCTCCTACGAGCAGTACTTC
CDR3aa: CASSPGGGAQLSYEQYF
v_gene: TRBV5-1
j_gene: TRBJ2-7
d_gene: NA
abundance: NA

CDR3nt: TGTGCCAGCACCAACACCGGGACAGGGTACGAGCAGTACTTC
CDR3aa: CASTNTGTGYEQYF
v_gene: TRBV6-5
j_gene: TRBJ2-7
d_gene: TRBD1
abundance: NA

CDR3nt: TGTGCCAGCAGGAAAGGTGGCACATCCTACGAGCAGTACTTC
CDR3aa: CASRKGGTSYEQYF
v_gene: TRBV2
j_gene: TRBJ2-7
d_gene: NA
abundance: NA

CDR3nt: TGTGCCAGCAGTCCCCGGATCTTTGGCGGGGAGCTGTTTTTT
CDR3aa: CASSPRIFGGELFF
v_gene: TRBV27
j_gene: TRBJ2-2
d_gene: NA
abundance: NA

CDR3nt: TGTGCCAGCAGTTCAGGACAGGGCGGCTATGGCTACACCTTC
CDR3aa: CASSSGQGGYGYTF
v_gene: TRBV6-1
j_gene: TRBJ1-2
d_gene: TRBD1
abundance: NA

CDR3nt: TGTGCCAGCAGTTTTCGTGCGACTAGCGGGAGTGTCGACACCGGGGAGCTGTTTTTT
CDR3aa: CASSFRATSGSVDTGELFF
v_gene: TRBV28
j_gene: TRBJ2-2
d_gene: TRBD2
abundance: NA

CDR3nt: TGTGCTAGTGGTTTGCCGAACACTGAAGCTTTCTTT
CDR3aa: CASGLPNTEAFF
v_gene: TRBV12-5
j_gene: TRBJ1-1
d_gene: NA
abundance: few

CDR3nt: TGTGCCAGCAACAACCTCGGGCAAGGGGGTAGAAGGTCACCCCTCCACTTT
CDR3aa: CASNNLGQGGRRSPLHF
v_gene: TRBV27
j_gene: TRBJ1-6
d_gene: NA
abundance: NA

CDR3nt: TGTGCCAGCAGCCCGCAGACAGGGACCGGCTACGAGCAGTACTTC
CDR3aa: CASSPQTGTGYEQYF
v_gene: TRBV11-2
j_gene: TRBJ2-7
d_gene: TRBD1
abundance: few

CDR3nt: TGTGCCAGCAGCCAAGAGTCGGGGGCCAACACCGGGGAGCTGTTTTTT
CDR3aa: CASSQESGANTGELFF
v_gene: TRBV7-2
j_gene: TRBJ2-2
d_gene: NA
abundance: NA

CDR3nt: TGTGCCAGCAGCTTGGCGACAGGGAGCGGGGAAAAACTGTTTTTT
CDR3aa: CASSLATGSGEKLFF
v_gene: TRBV5-4
j_gene: TRBJ1-4
d_gene: TRBD1
abundance: NA

CDR3nt: TGTGCCATCAGGGGGGGGGCTAGCGGGAAGGGTGATGAGCAGTTCTTC
CDR3aa: CAIRGGASGKGDEQFF
v_gene: TRBV10-3
j_gene: TRBJ2-1
d_gene: TRBD2
abundance: NA

CDR3nt: TGTGCCTGGAGTGTTGGCGCCGGGGAGCTGTTTTTT
CDR3aa: CAWSVGAGELFF
v_gene: TRBV30
j_gene: TRBJ2-2
d_gene: NA
abundance: NA

CDR3nt: TGTGCCAGCAGTACACCCCAGGGGGGGGAGGCCTACGAGCAGTACTTC
CDR3aa: CASSTPQGGEAYEQYF
v_gene: TRBV28
j_gene: TRBJ2-7
d_gene: NA
abundance: NA

CDR3nt: TGTGCCAGCAGCGCCGGACAGGGGGTCTACAATGAGCAGTTCTTC
CDR3aa: CASSAGQGVYNEQFF
v_gene: TRBV7-9
j_gene: TRBJ2-1
d_gene: TRBD1
abundance: NA

CDR3nt: TGTGCCAGCAGCTTACGGGGGGTAACTGAAGCTTTCTTT
CDR3aa: CASSLRGVTEAFF
v_gene: TRBV11-2
j_gene: TRBJ1-1
d_gene: NA
abundance: few

CDR3nt: TGTGCCAGCTCACCATCCTCTGTTGCGAACACTGAAGCTTTCTTT
CDR3aa: CASSPSSVANTEAFF
v_gene: TRBV18
j_gene: TRBJ1-1
d_gene: NA
abundance: NA

CDR3nt: TGCAGCGTTCGGGACGAGGGGGTCGGCTACACCTTC
CDR3aa: CSVRDEGVGYTF
v_gene: TRBV29-1
j_gene: TRBJ1-2
d_gene: NA
abundance: NA

CDR3nt: TGTGCCAGCTCACCGGCTCAGGGGGGAGGCTACACCTTC
CDR3aa: CASSPAQGGGYTF
v_gene: TRBV18
j_gene: TRBJ1-2
d_gene: TRBD1
abundance: NA

CDR3nt: TGTGCCAGCAGACCGGGACTAGCGGGGGGGCGGACCGGGGAGCTGTTTTTT
CDR3aa: CASRPGLAGGRTGELFF
v_gene: TRBV9
j_gene: TRBJ2-2
d_gene: TRBD2
abundance: NA